The rows below give T cell receptor beta chains drawn from one sample of a study of T cell repertoires in cytomegalovirus infection. TCRdb fed the reads into MiXCR, producing one record per CDR3 protein. The sample records over 300,000 distinct CDR3 sequences, roughly 15% being singletons. Sequenced input: PBMCs. The source is a human donor in good health (CMV status not recorded). Some clones in this sample may be carry-over from other donors' samples. Both conserved end residues are part of each CDR3. Each record gives: V gene, D gene, J gene, clone size, CDR3 DNA, CDR3 protein. D genes are given only for firm matches. Clone size is not always given. Where it is, it says once, few, many or a class for expanded clones.

TRBV6-8	NA	TRBJ1-1	many	TGTGCCAGCAGTTACCGAGTAGACCCGAACACTGAAGCTTTCTTT	CASSYRVDPNTEAFF
TRBV7-9	NA	TRBJ1-1	NA	TGTGCCAGCAGCTTAAAAACATCAGGGGACCAGTGCTTCTTT	CASSLKTSGDQCFF
TRBV4-2	NA	TRBJ1-2	few	TGTGCCAGCAGCCAAGGGGCCGCGGGGCCGACTAACTATGGCTACACCTTC	CASSQGAAGPTNYGYTF
TRBV12-3/TRBV12-4	TRBD1	TRBJ1-1	many	TGTGCCAGCAGTTTAGGAGGGACAGGGAACACTGAAGCTTTCTTT	CASSLGGTGNTEAFF
TRBV7-9	NA	TRBJ2-1	NA	TGTGCCAGCAGCTTAGCGCTAGAGTTCAATGAGCAGTTCTTC	CASSLALEFNEQFF
TRBV20-1	TRBD2	TRBJ2-1	few	TGCAGTGCGGAAGCGGGGGCTTCCTACAATGAGCAGTTCTTC	CSAEAGASYNEQFF
TRBV6-1	NA	TRBJ1-3	few	TGTGCCAGCAAGGCCAGTCTTTCCCCTGGAAACACCATATATTTT	CASKASLSPGNTIYF
TRBV10-3	NA	TRBJ1-1	NA	TGTGCCATCACCTTGGACCGGACGGAGAACACTGAAGCTTTCTTT	CAITLDRTENTEAFF
TRBV6-6	NA	TRBJ2-7	NA	TGTGCCAGCAGCAAACCGGGAGATTCCTACGAGCAGTACTTC	CASSKPGDSYEQYF
TRBV28	TRBD1	TRBJ1-2	many	TGTGCCAGCAGTTTAACAGGGGGCTTCGGCTACACCTTC	CASSLTGGFGYTF
TRBV12-3/TRBV12-4	TRBD1	TRBJ1-1	many	TGTGCCAGCAGGGGGACAGGGGGGAACACTGAAGCTTTCTTT	CASRGTGGNTEAFF
TRBV6-2/TRBV6-3	NA	TRBJ2-2	NA	TGTGCCGCCCTTAGCGTCGGGTGCCCGACGAACACCGGGGAGCTGTTTTTT	CAALSVGCPTNTGELFF
TRBV20-1	TRBD2	TRBJ2-5	NA	TGCAGTGCACCAGCCGGGACTAGGCGGATATTCAGGGAGACCCAGTACTTC	CSAPAGTRRIFRETQYF
TRBV6-1	NA	TRBJ2-5	few	TGTGCCAGCAGTAATGAGCAAGAGACCCAGTACTTC	CASSNEQETQYF
TRBV11-2	TRBD1	TRBJ1-1	many	TGTGCCAGCAGCACGAACAGGGGGTTAGCTTTCTTT	CASSTNRGLAFF
TRBV20-1	NA	TRBJ1-5	NA	TGCAGTGCGGGGGGGGGGTTAAGCAATCAGCCCCAGCATTTT	CSAGGGLSNQPQHF
TRBV12-3/TRBV12-4	TRBD2	TRBJ2-1	few	TGTGCCAGCAGACAGCGGGGGATCTCCTACAATGAGCAGTTCTTC	CASRQRGISYNEQFF
TRBV5-1	NA	TRBJ2-3	NA	TGCGCCAGCAACGAGGGCACTGGCACAGATACGCAGTATTTT	CASNEGTGTDTQYF
TRBV29-1	NA	TRBJ1-2	NA	TGCAGCGTTGAAGTCCGACAACCGGAAACAGGGAGCTATGGCTACACCTTC	CSVEVRQPETGSYGYTF
TRBV7-2	TRBD2	TRBJ2-3	many	TGTGCCAGCAGCTTCAATAGCGGGGGGAGCACAGATACGCAGTATTTT	CASSFNSGGSTDTQYF
TRBV7-6	NA	TRBJ2-2	many	TGTGCCAGCAGCGCGGGACAGAGCACCGGGGAGCTGTTTTTT	CASSAGQSTGELFF
TRBV6-1	NA	TRBJ2-3	few	TGTGCCAGCAGTGAAGGTCGGGGGTTCTCCACAGATACGCAGTATTTT	CASSEGRGFSTDTQYF
TRBV5-1	NA	TRBJ2-1	few	TGCGCCAGCAGCTTGCAGGGGATCGCCAATGAGCAGTTCTTC	CASSLQGIANEQFF
TRBV4-1	TRBD2	TRBJ2-3	many	TGCGCCAGCAGCCGGACTAGCGGGGGCTTAGCAGATACGCAGTATTTT	CASSRTSGGLADTQYF
TRBV7-9	NA	TRBJ1-6	NA	TGTGCCAGCAGTACGAAAGACAGGCCCTATAATTCACCCCTCCACTTT	CASSTKDRPYNSPLHF
TRBV6-5	TRBD2	TRBJ2-2	NA	TGTGCCAGCAGCCGGATAGCGGGGGGTTACACCGGGGAGCTGTTTTTT	CASSRIAGGYTGELFF
TRBV7-2	NA	TRBJ1-5	many	TGTGCCAGCAGCTTAGTGCCCGGGGCCAATCAGCCCCAGCATTTT	CASSLVPGANQPQHF
TRBV27	NA	TRBJ2-6	NA	TGTGCCAGCAGCCTGACGGGGAGCTCTGGGGCCAACGTCCTGACTTTC	CASSLTGSSGANVLTF
TRBV4-1	NA	TRBJ1-5	many	TGCGCCAGCAGCCAAGATGGGTCGGGGACCCAGCCCCAGCATTTT	CASSQDGSGTQPQHF
TRBV28	NA	TRBJ1-2	many	TGTGCCAGCAGTTCATACTATGGCTACACCTTC	CASSSYYGYTF
TRBV18	TRBD1	TRBJ2-7	NA	TGTGCCAGCTCCCAGGGACAGGTACCCTACGAGCAGTACTTC	CASSQGQVPYEQYF
TRBV11-3	TRBD1	TRBJ2-5	many	TGTGCCAGCAGCTCGCGCGACAGGGAAGAGACCCAGTACTTC	CASSSRDREETQYF
TRBV7-9	TRBD1	TRBJ1-2	NA	TGTGCCAGCAGCTCCAGACAGGGTGAGGGTGGCTACACCTTC	CASSSRQGEGGYTF
TRBV28	NA	TRBJ2-7	NA	TGTGCCAGCAGGGCCTCCCCCTACGAGCAGTACTTC	CASRASPYEQYF
TRBV20-1	NA	TRBJ1-1	NA	TGCAGTGCCCCCCAGACAAGGTGGGCCACTGAAGCTTTCTTT	CSAPQTRWATEAFF
TRBV4-1	NA	TRBJ2-7	NA	TGCGCCAGCAGCCAAGGAGACTCCCCCTACGAGCAGTACTTC	CASSQGDSPYEQYF
TRBV7-9	NA	TRBJ2-1	many	TGTGCCAGCAGCCCCTTTGGGGGGCCCGGCAATGAGCAGTTCTTC	CASSPFGGPGNEQFF
TRBV4-1	NA	TRBJ1-4	many	TGCGCCAGCAGCCGCCAAAGGGGTACGAGGGTTAGTGAAAAACTGTTTTTT	CASSRQRGTRVSEKLFF
TRBV11-2	NA	TRBJ1-1	many	TGTGCCAGCAGCTTATTAGGAGGAGCTTTCTTT	CASSLLGGAFF
TRBV7-9	NA	TRBJ1-2	few	TGTGCCAGCAGCTCCGGACGGAGCTATGGCTACACCTTC	CASSSGRSYGYTF
TRBV28	NA	TRBJ1-4	NA	TGTGCCAGCAGTTTTCTTTCCGCAACTAATGAAAAACTGTTTTTT	CASSFLSATNEKLFF
TRBV20-1	NA	TRBJ1-6	few	TGCAGTGCTAGAGATCAAGTCGCAGGGAGAAGGTCACCCCTCCACTTT	CSARDQVAGRRSPLHF
TRBV27	NA	TRBJ2-7	few	TGTGCCAGCAGTTTAGGAATAGATCTGGTGCAGTACTTC	CASSLGIDLVQYF
TRBV6-4	NA	TRBJ2-3	NA	TGTGCCAGCAGTGAATCCGCTAGCACAGATACGCAGTATTTT	CASSESASTDTQYF
TRBV6-6	NA	TRBJ2-2	NA	TGTGCCAGCAGTTACGGGGGATCCGGGAACACCGGGGAGCTGTTTTTT	CASSYGGSGNTGELFF
TRBV7-9	NA	TRBJ2-5	few	TGTGCCAGCATTGGTAGGGGCCAAGAGACCCAGTACTTC	CASIGRGQETQYF
TRBV15	NA	TRBJ1-4	NA	TGTGCCACCAGCAGAGGTTTGGCTAATGAAAAACTGTTTTTT	CATSRGLANEKLFF
TRBV4-3	TRBD1	TRBJ2-7	few	TGCGCCAGCAGCCAAGTTACATCCGGGACAGCACTTTACGAGCAGTACTTC	CASSQVTSGTALYEQYF
TRBV10-3	NA	TRBJ1-5	many	TGTGCCATCAGTACTGGGCAAGAAAACCAGCCCCAGCATTTT	CAISTGQENQPQHF
TRBV11-3	NA	TRBJ2-2	many	TGTGCCAGCAGCCAGGTTGGGGGGAACACCGGGGAGCTGTTTTTT	CASSQVGGNTGELFF
TRBV7-2	NA	TRBJ2-7	many	TGTGCCAGCAGCTTAGAAGGGATTTCCTACGAGCAGTACTTC	CASSLEGISYEQYF
TRBV27	TRBD1	TRBJ2-3	few	TGTGCCAGCAGTTTCTCCGACAGGGAAGCCCCAGATACGCAGTATTTT	CASSFSDREAPDTQYF
TRBV4-2	TRBD1	TRBJ1-5	few	TGTGCCAGCAGCCAAGAAACAGGGGCGCGCAATCAGCCCCAGCATTTT	CASSQETGARNQPQHF
TRBV12-3/TRBV12-4	NA	TRBJ1-2	few	TGTGCCAGCAGTTTAGGCCAGGCGTGGATGGGCTACACCTTC	CASSLGQAWMGYTF
TRBV6-6	TRBD1	TRBJ2-7	NA	TGTGCCAGTCAAAAAGCCGGACAGGGCGACTACGAGCAGTACTTC	CASQKAGQGDYEQYF